The 26 T cell receptor beta chains in this list originate from one sample, sequenced in a study of persistence of HIV-infected CD4 T cells (dated by TCRdb to about 2020). The immunoSEQ hsTCRB assay version 4 in survey mode was used to sequence TCRbeta repertoires from genomic DNA. Held by TCRdb, this immuneACCESS table contains in-frame sequences only and omits some clones. Under half of the omission traces to an unresolved V gene where checked; the cause of the rest is unknown. The sample table lists tens of thousands of clones, around two thirds of them with a count of one. Approximately 1.7% of the sample is held by the ten biggest clonotypes. The sample's treatment or condition, from its label and the paper: suppressive antiretroviral therapy. Cells were stimulated with a pool of overlapping HIV-1 Gag 15-mer peptides at 0.95 to 1 ug per peptide per mL. Responding CD4+ T cells were sorted by upregulation of both CD40 ligand and CD69.

No antigens are known for them. Sequences were derived from CD4+ T cells sorted from PBMCs after 18-hour stimulation, sampled from a patient who received antiretroviral therapy. According to the study, the label for this sample's cell subset or site signals: CD40L+CD69+ CD4 T cells responding to HIV-1 Gag peptides. These receptors originate from an adult man with HIV who was CMV-seropositive.

This sequence joins TRBV5-8 and TRBJ1-3; D perhaps matches TRBD1 (5 bases). CDR3 length equals 16 residues. Germline V gene data show CDR1 as SGHTS and CDR2 as YDEGEE. Trimming took 4 bases from V and 5 from J, leaving 19 bases between them. The CDR3 loop is CASSPGGGRPRNTIYF. Written as DNA, the CDR3 is TGTGCCAGCAGCCCGGGGGGAGGCCGCCCGAGAAACACCATATATTTT.

This clone was counted a few times. V and J are TRBV4-2 and TRBJ1-2; TRBD1 matches at 8 bases. The V gene end was trimmed by 1 base and the J gene end by 8 bases; junction bases not matched to a gene: 6. The CDR3 spans 14 residues. Germline V CDR1 and CDR2: LGHNA, YNFKEQ. The CDR3 coding sequence is TGTGCCAGCAGCCAAGGCGGACAGGGACAAGGCTACACCTTC. This translates into CASSQGGQGQGYTF.

The chain is built from TRBV6-5 and TRBJ2-1; possible D gene TRBD1, 6 bases. The germline V gene has CDR1 MNHEY and CDR2 SVGAGI. The length of the CDR3 is 14 residues. The V and J ends lost 6 bases and 1 base respectively, with 10 bases between them. CDR3 sequence: CASSRGLSYNEQFF. CDR3 DNA sequence: TGTGCCAGCAGCAGGGGTTTATCCTACAATGAGCAGTTCTTC.

There are a few counts of this clone. The V and J genes are TRBV5-5 and TRBJ1-6; the D is unclear. Germline V CDR1 and CDR2: SGHKS, YYEKEE (reference sequence). Deletions cut 4 bases from V and 7 bases from J, with 3 bases between. The CDR3 is 11 amino acids. The DNA of the CDR3 is TGTGCCAGCAGCACCAATTCACCCCTCCACTTT. Amino acids: CASSTNSPLHF.

The V and J genes are TRBV6-5 and TRBJ2-7; TRBD2 matches 9 bases. Germline CDR1 is MNHEY and CDR2 is SVGAGI. This CDR3 comprises 13 residues. Germline trimming cut 7 bases from V and 2 bases from J; bases unmatched to any gene: 3. CDR3: CASKGGGAYEQYF. The CDR3, as DNA: TGTGCCAGCAAGGGCGGGGGGGCCTACGAGCAGTACTTC.

The chain is built from TRBV5-5 and TRBJ1-6; 7 nucleotides line up with TRBD1. The V gene's germline CDR1 is SGHKS and CDR2 YYEKEE (reference sequence). The CDR3 runs to 17 residues. V dropped 0 bases and J dropped 2; count of bases not matched to a gene: 5. As DNA, the CDR3 is TGTGCCAGCAGCTTGGAAGGGGGCATGACCTATAATTCACCCCTCCACTTT. This translates into CASSLEGGMTYNSPLHF.

This chain joins TRBV18 and TRBJ1-6, with a possible D match to TRBD1 (6 bases). This CDR3 has 16 amino acids. Germline loops: CDR1 KGHSH, CDR2 LQKENI. With 1 base removed from V and 10 bases from J, the gap between germline ends came to 17 bases. The CDR3 loop reads CASSPQRGGSRSPLHF. In DNA, the CDR3 is TGTGCCAGCTCACCACAGCGAGGGGGTTCTCGATCACCCCTCCACTTT.

The chain is built from TRBV9 and TRBJ2-1; 8 bases are a match to TRBD1. Losses at the gene ends were 3 bases for V and 5 bases for J; bases not matched to a gene: 7. In germline, CDR1 is SGDLS, CDR2 YYNGEE. The CDR3 length is 15 residues. CDR3 sequence reads: CASSATGTGNNEQFF. CDR3 sequence (DNA): TGTGCCAGCAGCGCGACCGGGACAGGCAACAATGAGCAGTTCTTC.

This clone was detected only once. The J gene is TRBJ2-2, the V gene TRBV28; 14 bases fit TRBD2. After removal of 7 bases from V and 4 bases from J, the junction contained 8 bases not matched to a gene. This CDR3 is 17 amino acids long. Germline CDR1 and CDR2: MDHEN and SYDVKM. CDR3 loop: CASKRLAGGRGTGELFF. The CDR3 nucleotides are TGTGCCAGCAAAAGACTAGCGGGGGGGCGTGGCACCGGGGAGCTGTTTTTT. Together with reference TRBV28 and TRBJ2-2, the CDR3 gives the full variable domain: DVKVTQSSRYLVKRTGEKVFLECVQDMDHENMFWYRQDPGLGLRLIYFSYDVKMKEKGDIPEGYSVSREKKERFSLILESASTNQTSMYLCASKRLAGGRGTGELFFGEGSRLTVL.

This clone was recorded only once. The chain employs TRBV19 and TRBJ2-1; D not certain. Trimming left V 3 bases short and J 4 bases short, with 16 bases between. Germline V lookup: CDR1 LNHDA, CDR2 SQIVND (reference sequence). CDR3 length: 16 residues. As DNA, the CDR3 is TGTGCCAGTAGTATCGGCGGAAGCTCCCTTTACAATGAGCAGTTCTTC. Translation: CASSIGGSSLYNEQFF.

This clone has more than one count but fewer than ten. V and J are TRBV7-2 and TRBJ2-7; D is possibly TRBD2 (6 bases). The germline V gene encodes CDR1 SGHTA and CDR2 FQGNSA. The CDR3 is 13 residues long. Trimming cost V 5 bases and J 3 bases, with 11 bases left between them. As DNA, the CDR3 is TGTGCCAGCAGCCTGACTAGTATCTACGAGCAGTACTTC. This gives the protein CASSLTSIYEQYF.

This clone was detected once. The V call is TRBV5-4, the J call TRBJ2-2, with D unclear. The CDR3 length is 16 residues. The germline gives CDR1 SGHNT, CDR2 YYREEE (reference sequence). The V end was cut by 0 bases, the J end by 2 bases, with 11 bases between. The CDR3 sequence: CASSLGQRYNTGELFF. The CDR3 nucleotides are TGTGCCAGCAGCTTGGGGCAGAGATATAACACCGGGGAGCTGTTTTTT.

The V and J genes are TRBV11-2 and TRBJ2-6; 9 nucleotides agree with TRBD1. Germline V lookup: CDR1 SGHAT, CDR2 FQNNGV. This CDR3 region has 18 residues. V lost 1 base to trimming and J lost 0 bases; unmatched junction nucleotides: 4. The CDR3 DNA sequence: TGTGCCAGCAGCTTAGGGGACAGGGTCGGCTCTGGGGCCAACGTCCTGACTTTC. Amino acids: CASSLGDRVGSGANVLTF.

The chain employs TRBV28 and TRBJ2-1, with 9 positions matching TRBD2. V lost 6 bases to trimming and J lost 4 bases; unmatched junction nucleotides: 4. Germline lookup yields CDR1 MDHEN and CDR2 SYDVKM. The CDR3 is made up of 14 amino acids. The chain's CDR3 is CASRRSGGYNEQFF. DNA of the CDR3: TGTGCCAGCAGACGTAGCGGGGGATACAATGAGCAGTTCTTC.

This clone was detected once. DNA of the CDR3: TGTGCCAGCAGCTCCTCTAGCGGGGGGACCACAGATACGCAGTATTTT. It yields the protein CASSSSSGGTTDTQYF. The chain combines TRBV7-3 with TRBJ2-3; TRBD2 matches at 11 bases. Trimming removed 4 bases from V and 2 bases from J; junction bases left unmatched: 5. This CDR3 spans 16 amino acids. Per the germline V gene, CDR1 is SGHTA and CDR2 is FQGTGA.

Concerning this clone itself: Being one base from a much bigger clone, this may be a read error. This same CDR3 is encoded by further DNA sequences in the sample. The chain carries TRBV5-1 and TRBJ2-7; no clear D gene. The CDR3 is 14 residues long. CDR1 and CDR2 (germline): SGHRS, YFSETQ. V was clipped by 1 base and J by 0 bases, with 8 bases between them. Written as DNA, the CDR3 is TGCGCCAGCAGCTTGAGAGAGTCCTCCTACGAGCAGTACTTC. Its translation is CASSLRESSYEQYF.

The chain employs TRBV7-3 and TRBJ2-5, with 8 bases fitting TRBD2. The CDR3 loop spans 14 amino acids. Losses at the gene ends were 1 base for V and 5 bases for J; bases not matched to a gene: 3. The germline gives CDR1 SGHTA, CDR2 FQGTGA. CDR3 sequence (DNA): TGTGCCAGCAGCTTAAACGGGGGGGAGGAGACCCAGTACTTC. Translated: CASSLNGGEETQYF.

The DNA of the CDR3 is TGTGCCAGCAGTGAGCAGCAAACGGGTTTCGGAAATCAGCCCCAGCATTTT. Protein sequence: CASSEQQTGFGNQPQHF. This chain connects TRBV2 to TRBJ1-5; no clear D gene. Germline CDR1 SNHLY, CDR2 FYNNEI. This CDR3 contains 17 residues. Trimming removed 3 bases at V and 4 bases at J, with 19 bases between.

The V call is TRBV5-1, the J call TRBJ1-4, with 9 bases identical to TRBD1. The trim removed 4 bases at V and 3 bases at J, leaving 10 bases unmatched. CDR3 length: 17 amino acids. Germline loops: CDR1 SGHRS, CDR2 YFSETQ. This CDR3 is CASSKTGQGTPNEKLFF. Written as DNA, the CDR3 is TGCGCCAGCAGCAAAACGGGACAGGGAACGCCTAATGAAAAACTGTTTTTT.

As regards this clone: Other DNA sequences in this specimen translate into the identical CDR3. The genes are TRBV5-1 and TRBJ1-5, with no clear D. Germline V CDR1 and CDR2: SGHRS, YFSETQ. This CDR3 contains 13 residues. The V end was cut by 0 bases, the J end by 5 bases, with 6 bases between. CDR3 protein: CASSLGRDQPQHF. CDR3 in DNA: TGCGCCAGCAGCTTGGGGCGGGATCAGCCCCAGCATTTT.

This chain connects TRBV2 to TRBJ2-1; no clear D gene. The CDR3 extends over 12 amino acids. Germline V lookup: CDR1 SNHLY, CDR2 FYNNEI. V was shortened by 3 bases and J by 9 bases, with 9 bases between the two germline ends. The CDR3, as DNA: TGTGCCAGCAGTGAGTTTAGGTTTGAGCAGTTCTTC. Protein: CASSEFRFEQFF.

The chain employs TRBV6-5 and TRBJ1-4; 8 positions match TRBD1. V shed 7 bases, J shed 6 bases, and the junction held 1 base outside the gene matches. Germline CDR1 MNHEY, CDR2 SVGAGI. The length of the CDR3 is 12 residues. CDR3 sequence reads: CASKDRDEKLFF. DNA for the CDR3: TGTGCCAGCAAGGACAGGGATGAAAAACTGTTTTTT.

The chain recombines TRBV19 with TRBJ2-3, with D hard to call. The germline V gene has CDR1 LNHDA and CDR2 SQIVND (reference sequence). CDR3 length: 17 amino acids. V lost 4 bases, J lost 2 bases, and 19 bases lay in between. The chain's CDR3 is CASSSRRPSFTTDTQYF. CDR3 bases: TGTGCCAGTAGTAGTCGCAGACCCTCCTTCACCACAGATACGCAGTATTTT.

This CDR3 is CASSIPQGNYGYTF. CDR3 sequence (DNA): TGTGCCAGCAGTATTCCGCAGGGAAACTATGGCTACACCTTC. This sequence joins TRBV28 and TRBJ1-2; a possible D gene is TRBD1 (5 bases). CDR1 is MDHEN and CDR2 is SYDVKM in the germline V gene. This CDR3 spans 14 amino acids. The V gene lost 5 bases and the J gene lost 2 bases, with 12 bases spanning the gap.

The CDR3 DNA reads as TGTGCCATCAACCTACAAGGTCAGCCCCAGCATTTT. It specifies CAINLQGQPQHF. The chain has TRBV10-3 and TRBJ1-5; D remains ambiguous. This CDR3 spans 12 amino acids. Germline loops: CDR1 ENHRY, CDR2 SYGVKD. V shed 7 bases and J shed 6 bases, with 10 bases lying between them.

The chain employs TRBV5-1 and TRBJ2-7, with 9 bases matching TRBD2. The CDR3 loop spans 16 amino acids. From germline, CDR1 is SGHRS and CDR2 YFSETQ. With 0 bases clipped from V and 4 bases from J, the junction kept 8 bases outside the gene matches. The CDR3 DNA reads TGCGCCAGCAGCTTGGAGGCGGGGGGGCCGGGGTACGAGCAGTACTTC. Its translation is CASSLEAGGPGYEQYF.